This TCR beta chain is drawn from a study of low-dose radiotherapy and immunotherapy resistance in tumors. At the level of the study: With 1 Gy per fraction every two weeks, Cohort 2 accumulated 13 Gy across 26 weeks. Treatment consisted of nivolumab 240 mg every two weeks and ipilimumab 1 mg/kg every six weeks, given intravenously to patients. Administration of intravenous cyclophosphamide at 200 mg/m2 took place every two weeks, one day before radiation and immunotherapy.

Described time point: after trial treatment. Regarding treatment: LDRT plus nivolumab, ipilimumab, low-dose cyclophosphamide and aspirin (RACIN trial). Every donor's regimen consisted of nivolumab, ipilimumab, aspirin, low-dose cyclophosphamide and low-dose radiotherapy. This clonotype was detected many times. The V end lost 1 base, the J end lost 7 bases, and 19 bases lay between the germline ends. Germline CDR1 and CDR2: DFQATT and SNEGSKA (reference sequence). CDR3 length: 16 amino acids. First-strand cDNA used TRAV- and TRBV-specific primers, covering alpha and beta chains. For amplifying TCRs, the PCR ran for around 20 cycles with Phusion, which was used together with a constant-region primer and the adapter on the V primers. TCRdb independently ran MiXCR on the reads; one entry per CDR3 protein. The sample lists more than 90,000 distinct CDR3 sequences; around 20% were seen once.

This sequence joins TRBV20-1 and TRBJ1-4; D is ambiguous. The sample in question was PBMCs, obtained after low-dose radiotherapy plus immunotherapy. The receptor's source is a male donor with prostate cancer. The CDR3 DNA sequence: TGCAGTGCTAGAGCCCCTGGGTTGGCAGTGGCTGAAAAACTGTTTTTT. It translates to CSARAPGLAVAEKLFF.